This T cell receptor beta chain was captured in a study of T cells in Graves' hyperthyroidism and ophthalmopathy. CDR1 is GTSNPN, CDR2 SVGIG, per germline (reference sequence). This CDR3 is 16 amino acids long. V lost 4 bases to trimming and J lost 0 bases, with 16 bases between them. A remark on this clonotype: Antigen unknown.

Points from the study as a whole: Separating ophthalmopathy from stable hyperthyroidism was achieved by a 13 V-J model.

Researchers barred patients who had uncontrolled infection, other autoimmune disease, pregnancy or lactation. The blood sample was taken at first hyperthyroidism diagnosis, before any ophthalmopathy symptoms. PBMCs were derived from about 9.1 ml fresh peripheral blood. Amplified TCR beta CDR3 regions derived from RNA transcripts. The study used the HTBI primer set for a first-round RT-PCR of the TCR CDR3. TCRdb used MiXCR to reprocess the multiplex PCR reads, holding one entry per CDR3 protein. The table includes 600,000 to 850,000 distinct CDR3 sequences, approximately 18% detected once. Material for sequencing was blood. The clonotype was recovered from a woman in her fifties or sixties with Graves' hyperthyroidism that later progressed to Graves' ophthalmopathy. The chain links TRBV30 to TRBJ1-3; D is perhaps TRBD1 (5 bases). The CDR3 here is CAWTALRDGSGNTIYF. CDR3 bases: TGTGCCTGGACCGCCCTCCGGGACGGCTCTGGAAACACCATATATTTT.